These 18 T cell receptor beta chains were sequenced from one sample in a study of tumour-infiltrating T cells in Burkitt lymphoma. The data were produced by immunoSEQ multiplex PCR, yet TCRdb's version contains in-frame clones alone and is incomplete. The sample has 13,000 to 15,000 clones; around 80% are singletons. Sequencing input: tumor tissue. The receptors stem from a human donor with diffuse large B-cell lymphoma.

The rearrangement uses TRBV2 and TRBJ1-5; D remains unclear. Deletions cut 2 bases from V and 0 bases from J, with 17 bases between. Germline V gene lookup returns CDR1 SNHLY and CDR2 FYNNEI. This CDR3 is built from 18 residues. The CDR3 nucleotides read TGTGCCAGCAGTGAACAAGGAGGGTACGCATATAGCAATCAGCCCCAGCATTTT. Protein: CASSEQGGYAYSNQPQHF.

The rearrangement links TRBV27 to TRBJ2-1; D gene uncertain. Germline CDR1 MNHEY, CDR2 SMNVEV (reference sequence). Deletions cut 4 bases from V and 7 bases from J, with 8 bases between. The CDR3 has 12 residues. The CDR3 sequence: CASSSGGNEQFF. CDR3 coding DNA: TGTGCCAGCAGTTCAGGTGGAAATGAGCAGTTCTTC.

The chain employs TRBV5-1 and TRBJ2-1, with D possibly being TRBD1 or TRBD2 (6 bases each). Trimming cost V 0 bases and J 2 bases, with 12 bases left between them. This CDR3 has 16 residues. Germline lookup yields CDR1 SGHRS and CDR2 YFSETQ. The CDR3 DNA reads TGCGCCAGCAGCTTGGATCGGGGGCCCCCCTACAATGAGCAGTTCTTC. Translation: CASSLDRGPPYNEQFF.

CDR3 sequence reads: CASSPDVGVVKEQYF. The CDR3 nucleotides read TGTGCCAGCAGCCCCGATGTAGGAGTAGTAAAGGAGCAGTACTTC. The chain uses TRBV7-9 and TRBJ2-7; no clear D gene. The ends were cut back, 5 bases at V and 7 bases at J, with 21 bases in the middle. Germline V CDR1 and CDR2: SEHNR, FQNEAQ (reference sequence). The CDR3 spans 15 residues. Full variable domain (rest looked up from reference TRBV7-9 and TRBJ2-7): DTGVSQNPRHKITKRGQNVTFRCDPISEHNRLYWYRQTLGQGPEFLTYFQNEAQLEKSRLLSDRFSAERPKGSFSTLEIQRTEQGDSAMYLCASSPDVGVVKEQYFGPGTRLTVT.

This chain joins TRBV7-3 and TRBJ1-2; 10 bases map to TRBD1. The CDR3 is 13 residues long. Germline CDR1 SGHTA, CDR2 FQGTGA. Trimming removed 5 bases from V and 6 bases from J; junction bases left unmatched: 3. The CDR3 protein is CASSRQGAHGYTF. The CDR3 nucleotides read TGTGCCAGCAGCCGACAGGGGGCACATGGCTACACCTTC.

The chain recombines TRBV5-1 with TRBJ2-1, with D unclear. CDR3 length equals 13 residues. Per the germline V gene, CDR1 is SGHRS and CDR2 is YFSETQ. V lost 4 bases, J lost 7 bases, and 12 bases lay in between. CDR3 bases: TGCGCCAGCAGCCCCCGTCCGGAGAATGAGCAGTTCTTC. As protein: CASSPRPENEQFF.

This clone has more than one count but fewer than ten. This chain links TRBV7-6 with TRBJ1-1; D is uncertain. The V end lost 5 bases, the J end lost 4 bases, and 8 bases lay between the germline ends. Germline loops: CDR1 SGHVS, CDR2 FNYEAQ. This CDR3 has 12 residues. CDR3 sequence: CASSELGTEAFF. The CDR3 nucleotides read TGTGCCAGCAGCGAGCTGGGCACTGAAGCTTTCTTT.

The chain uses TRBV15 and TRBJ1-4, with no clear D. V was pared by 6 bases and J by 7 bases, with 6 bases between. Germline CDR1 reads LNHNV; CDR2 reads YYDKDF (reference sequence). This CDR3 is 11 amino acids long. The CDR3 loop is CATRTGEKLFF. In DNA, the CDR3 is TGTGCCACCAGGACGGGTGAAAAACTGTTTTTT.

The CDR3 DNA reads TGTGCCAGCAGTGCCCTAGCGGGGCCGGTTTACGAGCAGTACTTC. The encoded protein is CASSALAGPVYEQYF. This chain connects TRBV6-5 to TRBJ2-7, with TRBD2 matching over 9 bases. Germline CDR1 reads MNHEY; CDR2 reads SVGAGI. V lost 5 bases to trimming and J lost 4 bases; unmatched junction nucleotides: 9. This CDR3 contains 15 residues.

The chain employs TRBV2 and TRBJ2-2; 14 nucleotides agree with TRBD2. With 4 bases clipped from V and 3 bases from J, the junction kept 7 bases outside the gene matches. This CDR3 comprises 18 residues. Germline CDR1 SNHLY, CDR2 FYNNEI. This CDR3 reads CASSGIGTSGSYTGELFF. Here the CDR3 DNA reads TGTGCCAGCAGTGGAATCGGGACTAGCGGGAGTTACACCGGGGAGCTGTTTTTT.

The chain employs TRBV29-1 and TRBJ1-3; 10 bases line up with TRBD1. The germline V gene encodes CDR1 SQVTM and CDR2 ANQGSEA. The trim removed 3 bases at V and 3 bases at J, leaving 2 bases unmatched. The CDR3 sequence is 14 residues long. The CDR3 sequence is CSVETGGRGNTIYF. In nucleotides, the CDR3 is TGCAGCGTTGAGACAGGGGGCCGTGGAAACACCATATATTTT.

The CDR3, as DNA: TGTGCCAGCAGTTACGTGGCAGGGAGAGAGACCCAGTACTTC. Protein product: CASSYVAGRETQYF. This sequence joins TRBV6-5 and TRBJ2-5, with D tentatively TRBD1 or TRBD2 (5 bases each). Looked up from germline, CDR1 is MNHEY and CDR2 is SVGAGI. Trimming took 2 bases from V and 4 from J, leaving 11 bases between them. The CDR3 spans 14 residues.

The genes are TRBV2 and TRBJ2-3; 8 nucleotides line up with TRBD2. J was trimmed by 0 bases and V by 7 bases; bases with no gene match: 6. CDR1 and CDR2 (germline): SNHLY, FYNNEI. The CDR3 is made up of 15 amino acids. The CDR3 here is CASTGLAASTDTQYF. For the CDR3, the DNA is TGTGCCAGCACCGGACTAGCTGCTAGCACAGATACGCAGTATTTT.

The table lists this clone with a few counts. The chain links TRBV4-1 to TRBJ2-1; a weak D match, TRBD1 (6 bases). The CDR3 contains 16 residues. Germline V gene data show CDR1 as MGHRA and CDR2 as YSYEKL. V was clipped by 0 bases and J by 2 bases, with 11 bases between them. The CDR3 sequence is CASSQEGGNAYNEQFF. The CDR3 bases are TGCGCCAGCAGCCAAGAAGGGGGAAACGCCTACAATGAGCAGTTCTTC.

V usage is TRBV9 and J usage is TRBJ1-2, with TRBD1 as a possible D gene (6 bases). V lost 0 bases and J 1 base, leaving 16 bases between the germline ends. The CDR3 has 17 amino acids. Germline CDR1 is SGDLS and CDR2 is YYNGEE. CDR3 sequence reads: CASSVDLGGAGNYGYTF. CDR3 sequence (DNA): TGTGCCAGCAGCGTAGATTTGGGGGGGGCTGGTAACTATGGCTACACCTTC.

The chain joins TRBV15 to TRBJ2-3; D ambiguous. Germline assignment: CDR1 LNHNV and CDR2 YYDKDF (reference sequence). The CDR3 extends over 11 amino acids. Trimming left V 5 bases short and J 4 bases short, with 4 bases between. This CDR3 reads CATSRADTQYF. The DNA for the CDR3 is TGTGCCACCAGCCGGGCAGATACGCAGTATTTT.

The chain uses TRBV5-1 and TRBJ1-1, with TRBD1 matching 8 bases. Germline CDR1 is SGHRS and CDR2 is YFSETQ. The CDR3 sequence is 15 residues long. V lost 9 bases to trimming and J lost 1 base; unmatched junction nucleotides: 11. CDR3 nucleotide sequence: TGCGCCACCACGACAGGGGACTCAAGGAACACTGAAGCTTTCTTT. Protein: CATTTGDSRNTEAFF.

The genes are TRBV5-6 and TRBJ1-1, with 7 bases that match TRBD1. This CDR3 region has 15 residues. The germline V gene encodes CDR1 SGHDT and CDR2 YYEEEE. With V trimmed by 0 bases and J by 1 base, 3 bases remained unmatched. DNA of the CDR3: TGTGCCAGCAGCTTGGGAGGGGGCCCGAACACTGAAGCTTTCTTT. Protein: CASSLGGGPNTEAFF.